This T cell receptor (beta chain) derives from a study of regulatory T cells in long-lasting Graves disease. Points from the study as a whole: Among samples with persistent disease, TRBV28, TRBJ1-2 and TRBJ2-5 were favored. TCR diversity was lower in persistent than newly diagnosed Graves' disease. Sampling was limited to peripheral blood rather than thyroid tissue.

The sample's time point: newly diagnosed GD, antithyroid drugs for less than 3 months. PBMC-extracted RNA yielded the TCR library. V lost 0 bases, J lost 0 bases, and 24 bases lay in between. The CDR3 covers 21 residues. Germline assignment: CDR1 MNHEY and CDR2 SVGAGI. In its sample, this clonotype was seen a few times. As yet, its antigen is unknown. Combining iRepertoire HTBI primers with Arm-PCR of CDR3 regions, the authors built TCR beta libraries. One entry per CDR3 protein, called by TCRdb with MiXCR from the multiplex PCR reads. The sample records roughly 610,000 distinct CDR3 sequences, about 16% being singletons. A further study also used this sample, focusing on T cells in Graves' hyperthyroidism and ophthalmopathy. That source notes: Clonotypes that were expanded in thyroid above 0.001 mostly appeared in blood too.

The chain is built from TRBV6-5 and TRBJ2-1, with TRBD2 as a possible D gene (5 bases). This receptor was obtained from a woman aged 25 to 39 with Graves disease. Sequenced material: peripheral blood mononuclear cells (PBMCs), taken at new diagnosis, from a patient treated with antithyroid drugs. The CDR3 coding sequence is TGTGCCAGCAGTTACTCGGCGAGCTATCTGGGCCCTGGAGGCTCCTACAATGAGCAGTTCTTC. Residues: CASSYSASYLGPGGSYNEQFF.